Below, 30 T cell receptor beta chains from the same sample are listed, as sequenced in a study of blood T cell repertoires in COVID-19. This table comes from immunoSEQ multiplex PCR, and its TCRdb copy is limited to in-frame clones, with some not included. The table shows tens of thousands of clones, with roughly 90% occurring only once. Sample: peripheral blood. These receptors all come from a woman between 55 and 75 years old with active COVID-19.

The genes are TRBV2 and TRBJ2-2, with D possibly matching TRBD2 (5 bases). Trimming pared 6 bases from V and 4 bases from J, leaving 9 bases between. Germline V gene sequence: CDR1 SNHLY, CDR2 FYNNEI. The CDR3 totals 13 residues. Written as DNA, the CDR3 is TGTGCCAGCAGCACCGAGGGCACCGGGGAGCTGTTTTTT. Translated, it gives CASSTEGTGELFF.

The chain joins TRBV30 to TRBJ1-1; TRBD1 might be the D (5 bases). The CDR3 extends over 13 amino acids. V was pared by 4 bases and J by 5 bases, with 14 bases between. The germline CDR1 and CDR2 sequences are GTSNPN and SVGIG (reference sequence). The CDR3 DNA reads as TGTGCCTGGAATAGGGGCGGCGAGACTGAAGCTTTCTTT. It codes for CAWNRGGETEAFF. Full variable domain (missing parts from reference TRBV30 and TRBJ1-1): SQTIHQWPATLVQPVGSPLSLECTVEGTSNPNLYWYRQAAGRGLQLLFYSVGIGQISSEVPQNLSASRPQDRQFILSSKKLLLSDSGFYLCAWNRGGETEAFFGQGTRLTVV.

This clone was recorded once. The V and J genes are TRBV5-1 and TRBJ1-4; no definite D call. In germline, CDR1 is SGHRS, CDR2 YFSETQ. The germline V and J ends were trimmed by 3 bases and 15 bases, with 21 bases remaining between them. The length of the CDR3 is 14 residues. Here the CDR3 reads CASSSSVGGSRMFF. The CDR3, as DNA: TGCGCCAGCAGCTCCTCGGTGGGAGGAAGTAGGATGTTTTTT.

This chain uses TRBV7-9 with TRBJ2-5; 7 bases are a match to TRBD1. V trimming: 5 bases; J trimming: 7 bases; junction bases outside the gene matches: 16. CDR1 and CDR2 (germline): SEHNR, FQNEAQ (reference sequence). The CDR3 has 16 residues. Here the CDR3 reads CASSPAETGAGRTQYF. CDR3 bases: TGTGCCAGCAGCCCGGCCGAAACAGGGGCCGGAAGGACCCAGTACTTC. The full variable domain, its missing parts supplied by reference TRBV7-9 and TRBJ2-5, is DTGVSQNPRHKITKRGQNVTFRCDPISEHNRLYWYRQTLGQGPEFLTYFQNEAQLEKSRLLSDRFSAERPKGSFSTLEIQRTEQGDSAMYLCASSPAETGAGRTQYFGPGTRLLVL.

The chain employs TRBV20-1 and TRBJ2-1; D is perhaps TRBD2 (6 bases). Germline-derived CDR1 and CDR2 are DFQATT and SNEGSKA (reference sequence). V lost 3 bases and J 0 bases, leaving 21 bases between the germline ends. The CDR3 consists of 18 residues. The DNA of the CDR3 is TGCAGTGCTAGTTCCCCTATGGCGGGACCTAGCTCCTACAATGAGCAGTTCTTC. Its protein product is CSASSPMAGPSSYNEQFF.

This clone has only one observation. The chain joins TRBV10-3 to TRBJ1-3; tentative D call: TRBD1 (6 bases). The germline V and J ends were trimmed by 0 bases and 5 bases, with 14 bases remaining between them. CDR1 is ENHRY, CDR2 SYGVKD, per germline. The CDR3 consists of 16 residues. CDR3 residues: CAISESFGTTRNTIYF. In DNA, the CDR3 is TGTGCCATCAGTGAGTCGTTCGGGACAACTCGAAACACCATATATTTT.

This chain links TRBV30 with TRBJ1-2; TRBD1 aligns across 12 bases. The CDR3 is 12 amino acids. Germline values: CDR1 GTSNPN, CDR2 SVGIG (reference sequence). CDR3 nucleotides: TGTGCTCGGGGACAGGGGGCGCAGGGCTACACCTTC. Its translation is CARGQGAQGYTF. The full variable domain, in which reference TRBV30 and TRBJ1-2 provide the parts outside the CDR3, is SQTIHQWPATLVQPVGSPLSLECTVEGTSNPNLYWYRQAAGRGLQLLFYSVGIGQISSEVPQNLSASRPQDRQFILSSKKLLLSDSGFYLCARGQGAQGYTFGSGTRLTVV.

This rearrangement joins TRBV28 to TRBJ2-7; 10 positions agree with TRBD2. CDR3 size: 20 residues. Germline trimming cut 9 bases from V and 3 bases from J; bases unmatched to any gene: 26. Germline-derived CDR1 and CDR2 are MDHEN and SYDVKM. The CDR3 is CASTGTSAALQRIHLYEQYF. CDR3 bases: TGTGCCAGTACCGGGACTAGCGCCGCCCTCCAGAGGATCCACCTCTACGAGCAGTACTTC. Full variable domain (remainder filled in from reference TRBV28 and TRBJ2-7): DVKVTQSSRYLVKRTGEKVFLECVQDMDHENMFWYRQDPGLGLRLIYFSYDVKMKEKGDIPEGYSVSREKKERFSLILESASTNQTSMYLCASTGTSAALQRIHLYEQYFGPGTRLTVT.

The J gene is TRBJ2-2, the V gene TRBV27, with D uncertain. The germline V and J ends were trimmed by 6 bases and 4 bases, with 12 bases remaining between them. Germline CDR1 reads MNHEY; CDR2 reads SMNVEV (reference sequence). This CDR3 contains 14 residues. The CDR3 protein is CASSQRSSTGELFF. The CDR3 coding sequence is TGTGCCAGCAGCCAGAGGTCCTCCACCGGGGAGCTGTTTTTT.

This rearrangement joins TRBV13 to TRBJ2-1; D is possibly TRBD1 (5 bases). The V gene lost 6 bases and the J gene lost 3 bases, with 15 bases spanning the gap. Germline V gene data show CDR1 as PRHDT and CDR2 as FYEKMQ (reference sequence). The CDR3 extends over 15 amino acids. The CDR3 nucleotides read TGTGCCAGCAGAGGGGTAGATGGGATCTACAATGAGCAGTTCTTC. Its translation is CASRGVDGIYNEQFF.

The chain links TRBV14 to TRBJ2-3; TRBD2 agrees at 7 bases. CDR3 length: 15 residues. V was pared by 0 bases and J by 5 bases, with 5 bases of the junction left unmatched. Germline lookup yields CDR1 SGHDN and CDR2 FVKESK. In nucleotides, the CDR3 is TGTGCCAGCAGCCAAGAACGGGACTACCTAGATACGCAGTATTTT. It specifies CASSQERDYLDTQYF.

The chain is built from TRBV24-1 and TRBJ2-5, with D possibly being TRBD2 (5 bases). This CDR3 contains 14 residues. V shed 4 bases and J shed 0 bases, with 8 bases lying between them. Germline CDR1 is KGHDR and CDR2 is SFDVKD. This CDR3 reads CATSDLADQETQYF. DNA for the CDR3: TGTGCCACCAGTGACCTAGCAGACCAAGAGACCCAGTACTTC.

V usage is TRBV28 and J usage is TRBJ2-1; TRBD1 matches 8 bases. The germline V gene has CDR1 MDHEN and CDR2 SYDVKM. Trimming at V came to 6 bases and at J to 14 bases, leaving 9 bases not matched to a gene. This CDR3 has 12 residues. The CDR3, as DNA: TGTGCCAGCAGCCTAGACAGGGGCGAGAAGTTCTTC. Translating it yields CASSLDRGEKFF.

The V gene is TRBV27, the J gene TRBJ2-3; 7 bases are a match to TRBD1. Trimming at V came to 5 bases and at J to 3 bases, leaving 17 bases not matched to a gene. Germline V gene lookup returns CDR1 MNHEY and CDR2 SMNVEV (reference sequence). The CDR3 spans 18 residues. The CDR3 region has the DNA TGTGCCAGCAGTCCCCGCCCAATACAGGGGTTTGGAACAGATACGCAGTATTTT. Its protein is CASSPRPIQGFGTDTQYF.

The chain uses TRBV6-5 and TRBJ2-5; tentatively, D is TRBD2 (6 bases). CDR1 is MNHEY, CDR2 SVGAGI, per germline. The V end lost 7 bases, the J end lost 4 bases, and 16 bases lay between the germline ends. The CDR3 is 14 amino acids. The CDR3 loop reads CASTSGGDGETQYF. CDR3 DNA sequence: TGTGCCAGCACCAGCGGAGGGGACGGAGAGACCCAGTACTTC.

The gene calls are TRBV11-2 and TRBJ2-7, with TRBD2 as a possible D gene (6 bases). Germline V lookup: CDR1 SGHAT, CDR2 FQNNGV. The CDR3 has 13 amino acids. Trimming cost V 5 bases and J 6 bases, with 14 bases left between them. The CDR3 DNA reads as TGTGCCAGCAGCGCCGGGAGTTCGGGCGAGCAGTACTTC. The encoded protein is CASSAGSSGEQYF.

The chain uses TRBV6-1 and TRBJ2-7; 8 bases agree with TRBD2. The ends lost 4 bases at V and 5 bases at J; junction bases unmatched: 19. Germline V gene lookup returns CDR1 MNHNS and CDR2 SASEGT. The CDR3 covers 18 residues. This chain's CDR3 is CASSGNLGRGGGRHEQYF. DNA for the CDR3: TGTGCCAGCAGTGGTAACCTGGGTCGGGGCGGGGGGCGCCACGAGCAGTACTTC.

The chain recombines TRBV9 with TRBJ2-7; 9 positions agree with TRBD2. V was clipped by 7 bases and J by 6 bases; unmatched bases: 5. This CDR3 comprises 12 residues. CDR1 and CDR2 (germline): SGDLS, YYNGEE. CDR3 residues: CASGGRGGEQYF. CDR3 sequence (DNA): TGTGCCAGCGGCGGGAGGGGTGGCGAGCAGTACTTC.

The V call is TRBV28, the J call TRBJ2-5; 7 bases align to TRBD1. Trimming took 8 bases from V and 2 from J; bases not matched to a gene: 8. CDR1 and CDR2 (germline): MDHEN, SYDVKM. The CDR3 spans 14 residues. CDR3 loop: CASRQGWAQETQYF. CDR3 coding DNA: TGTGCCAGCCGACAGGGTTGGGCACAAGAGACCCAGTACTTC.

The rearrangement joins TRBV13 to TRBJ2-5; 9 positions agree with TRBD1. CDR1 and CDR2 from the germline V gene are PRHDT and FYEKMQ (reference sequence). The CDR3 consists of 21 residues. V shed 3 bases, J shed 1 base, and the junction held 21 bases outside the gene matches. CDR3 amino acids: CASSLMGGMQGGTGTQETQYF. CDR3 in DNA: TGTGCCAGCAGCTTGATGGGCGGGATGCAGGGCGGGACAGGGACCCAAGAGACCCAGTACTTC. Using reference TRBV13 and TRBJ2-5 for the parts outside the CDR3, the full variable domain is AAGVIQSPRHLIKEKRETATLKCYPIPRHDTVYWYQQGPGQDPQFLISFYEKMQSDKGSIPDRFSAQQFSDYHSELNMSSLELGDSALYFCASSLMGGMQGGTGTQETQYFGPGTRLLVL.

The chain uses TRBV15 and TRBJ2-1, with 8 bases aligning to TRBD1. CDR1 LNHNV and CDR2 YYDKDF come from the germline V gene (reference sequence). This CDR3 is built from 15 residues. Losses at the gene ends were 5 bases for V and 0 bases for J; bases not matched to a gene: 3. The CDR3 DNA sequence: TGTGCCACCAGCCGACAGGGGAGCTCCTACAATGAGCAGTTCTTC. It encodes CATSRQGSSYNEQFF.

This clone was found once. In DNA, the CDR3 is TGTGCCCAAACTAGCGCGGCCGGGGAGCTGTTTTTT. Amino acid sequence: CAQTSAAGELFF. The V and J genes are TRBV30 and TRBJ2-2, with TRBD2 matching 7 bases. J gave up 6 bases and V 8 bases, and 6 bases lay outside the gene matches. The CDR3 loop spans 12 amino acids. Germline lookup yields CDR1 GTSNPN and CDR2 SVGIG (reference sequence).

This sequence joins TRBV9 and TRBJ2-1; possibly TRBD1 for D (5 bases). Trimming cost V 0 bases and J 0 bases, with 10 bases left between them. The CDR3 contains 16 residues. Germline V gene sequence: CDR1 SGDLS, CDR2 YYNGEE. The CDR3 DNA is TGTGCCAGCAGCGTAGCGACAGCAAGCTCCTACAATGAGCAGTTCTTC. Protein product: CASSVATASSYNEQFF.

The CDR3 region has the DNA TGTGCCAGCAGCTTAGAACTAGCGGGAGACTCCGAGCAGTACTTC. Its protein is CASSLELAGDSEQYF. The J gene is TRBJ2-7, the V gene TRBV7-6; TRBD2 aligns across 11 bases. CDR1 SGHVS and CDR2 FNYEAQ come from the germline V gene. The CDR3 runs to 15 residues. Trimming at V came to 1 base and at J to 6 bases, leaving 5 bases not matched to a gene.

CDR3 residues: CASSIDLGQVPGPQHF. In DNA, the CDR3 is TGTGCCAGTAGTATAGATCTCGGACAGGTACCAGGCCCCCAGCATTTT. This chain joins TRBV19 and TRBJ1-5; 7 bases map to TRBD1. J was trimmed by 10 bases and V by 0 bases; bases with no gene match: 12. The germline CDR1 and CDR2 sequences are LNHDA and SQIVND (reference sequence). The CDR3 runs to 16 residues.

This clone was detected only once. The chain recombines TRBV19 with TRBJ2-7; 16 bases line up with TRBD2. Germline V gene lookup returns CDR1 LNHDA and CDR2 SQIVND (reference sequence). CDR3 size: 13 residues. J lost 7 bases, V lost 10 bases, and 4 bases had no gene match. In DNA form, the CDR3 reads TGTGCCACCGGGACTAGCGGGAGGGGAGAGCAGTACTTC. Amino acids: CATGTSGRGEQYF.

The chain carries TRBV6-6 and TRBJ2-7, with TRBD2 matching over 10 bases. CDR1 is MNHNY and CDR2 is SVGAGI in the germline V gene (reference sequence). The V segment lost 4 bases and the J segment 5 bases; nucleotides outside the gene matches: 5. There are 14 residues in the CDR3. In nucleotides, the CDR3 is TGTGCCAGCAGTTCTAGCGGGAGTCGGAACGAGCAGTACTTC. This encodes CASSSSGSRNEQYF.

V gene TRBV6-1 combines with J gene TRBJ2-1; 7 bases fit TRBD2. V gave up 1 base and J gave up 6 bases; unmatched junction bases: 9. The germline V gene encodes CDR1 MNHNS and CDR2 SASEGT. This CDR3 spans 16 amino acids. CDR3 protein: CASSEVGGSIINEQFF. In DNA, the CDR3 is TGTGCCAGCAGTGAAGTGGGCGGGAGTATCATCAATGAGCAGTTCTTC.

The V and J genes are TRBV27 and TRBJ2-5, with 7 bases matching TRBD1. CDR1 MNHEY and CDR2 SMNVEV come from the germline V gene (reference sequence). After removal of 5 bases from V and 9 bases from J, the junction contained 12 bases not matched to a gene. The length of the CDR3 is 14 residues. DNA for the CDR3: TGTGCCAGCAGTACCCGGACAGGCCAGGGGTCCCAGTACTTC. Its translation is CASSTRTGQGSQYF.

The chain has TRBV29-1 and TRBJ1-5; a possible D gene is TRBD1 (5 bases). Trimming took 5 bases from V and 5 from J, leaving 7 bases between them. The CDR3 runs to 11 residues. CDR1 and CDR2 (germline): SQVTM, ANQGSEA. CDR3 DNA sequence: TGCAGCGTTCAGGGATATCAGCCCCAGCATTTT. Translating gives CSVQGYQPQHF.